A single sample is the source of the 17 T cell receptor beta chains below, sequenced in a study of shared clonotypes between healthy human individuals. Repertoires were generated with immunoSEQ multiplex PCR, while TCRdb's copy carries only in-frame clones and drops some. The sample lists roughly 2 million clones, roughly 94% occurring once. Naive CD8 isolation took CD45RO-negative cells positively selected for CCR7 and excluded terminally differentiated effector memory CD45RA+ cells. The sequenced sample was naive CD8+ T cells sorted from blood. Source of these receptors: a young man in good health.

V usage is TRBV13 and J usage is TRBJ2-3; 10 bases match TRBD2. Germline V gene sequence: CDR1 PRHDT, CDR2 FYEKMQ (reference sequence). This CDR3 contains 15 residues. Trimming cost V 4 bases and J 4 bases; bases outside gene matches: 5. CDR3 bases: TGTGCCAGCAGCTCCTGGACTAGCGGAGCAGATACGCAGTATTTT. Translating gives CASSSWTSGADTQYF.

The V and J genes are TRBV13 and TRBJ2-3, with a tentative D call TRBD2 (5 bases). The length of the CDR3 is 15 residues. Germline CDR1 reads PRHDT; CDR2 reads FYEKMQ (reference sequence). The V and J ends lost 4 bases and 5 bases respectively, with 16 bases between them. The DNA for the CDR3 is TGTGCCAGCAGCTCCGCGGGCGTCTCTAAAGATACGCAGTATTTT. It yields the protein CASSSAGVSKDTQYF.

This chain uses TRBV5-1 with TRBJ2-2; D is perhaps TRBD1 (6 bases). Deletions cut 0 bases from V and 6 bases from J, with 15 bases between. The CDR3 consists of 16 residues. Germline CDR1 is SGHRS and CDR2 is YFSETQ. CDR3 sequence: CASSLASGALAGELFF. The DNA for the CDR3 is TGCGCCAGCAGCTTGGCCTCAGGGGCCCTCGCCGGGGAGCTGTTTTTT.

The rearrangement joins TRBV9 to TRBJ2-7; 11 nucleotides agree with TRBD2. V trimming: 3 bases; J trimming: 2 bases; junction bases outside the gene matches: 4. Germline V CDR1 and CDR2: SGDLS, YYNGEE. The CDR3 consists of 15 residues. The CDR3 DNA is TGTGCCAGCAGCGCCCGACTAGCGGGGACCTACGAGCAGTACTTC. Its translation: CASSARLAGTYEQYF.

This chain connects TRBV2 to TRBJ2-1, with TRBD2 matching over 16 bases. V lost 3 bases to trimming and J lost 2 bases; unmatched junction nucleotides: 1. The CDR3 spans 17 residues. The germline V gene encodes CDR1 SNHLY and CDR2 FYNNEI. The CDR3 DNA reads as TGTGCCAGCAGTGACGGGACTAGCGGGGGGGCCTACAATGAGCAGTTCTTC. Protein sequence: CASSDGTSGGAYNEQFF.

As regards this clone: One end of the junction fails to match germline, which may point to a read error. The V and J genes are TRBV4-1 and TRBJ1-6; TRBD1 matches at 10 bases. Germline V CDR1 and CDR2: MGHRA, YSYEKL. The CDR3 is made up of 15 amino acids. CDR3 DNA: TGCGCCAGCAGTCAAGACAGGGGGCAGGGTTCACCCCTCCACTTT. Protein sequence: CASSQDRGQGSPLHF.

The rearrangement links TRBV7-9 to TRBJ2-7; possible D gene TRBD1, 5 bases. CDR3 length equals 15 residues. CDR1 is SEHNR and CDR2 is FQNEAQ in the germline V gene (reference sequence). The V gene lost 5 bases and the J gene lost 3 bases, with 17 bases spanning the gap. The CDR3 DNA sequence: TGTGCCAGCAGCCCCTACCAGGGTGGCGGCTACGAGCAGTACTTC. Residues: CASSPYQGGGYEQYF.

The rearrangement uses TRBV7-9 and TRBJ1-3, with D perhaps matching TRBD1 (6 bases). The CDR3 is 15 residues long. V lost 5 bases and J lost 4, with 15 bases in between. Germline assignment: CDR1 SEHNR and CDR2 FQNEAQ (reference sequence). For the CDR3, the DNA is TGTGCCAGCAGCGAGAACAGGGTCCCCGGAAACACCATATATTTT. Amino acids: CASSENRVPGNTIYF.

The rearrangement links TRBV5-6 to TRBJ2-3; no clear D gene. Trimming left V 4 bases short and J 6 bases short, with 12 bases between. This CDR3 comprises 13 residues. Germline CDR1 reads SGHDT; CDR2 reads YYEEEE. The chain's CDR3 is CASSPAGADTQYF. The CDR3 bases are TGTGCCAGCAGCCCGGCAGGCGCGGATACGCAGTATTTT. Based on the CDR3 plus reference TRBV5-6 and TRBJ2-3, the full variable domain is DAGVTQSPTHLIKTRGQQVTLRCSPKSGHDTVSWYQQALGQGPQFIFQYYEEEERQRGNFPDRFSGHQFPNYSSELNVNALLLGDSALYLCASSPAGADTQYFGPGTRLTVL.

The chain recombines TRBV2 with TRBJ2-5; D remains ambiguous. The germline gives CDR1 SNHLY, CDR2 FYNNEI. The CDR3 totals 9 residues. Trimming stripped 11 bases from V and 7 bases from J, with 8 bases between. In DNA form, the CDR3 reads TGTGCCTCCGGATGGACCCAGTACTTC. Protein product: CASGWTQYF. Combining the CDR3 with reference TRBV2 and TRBJ2-5 gives the whole variable domain EPEVTQTPSHQVTQMGQEVILRCVPISNHLYFYWYRQILGQKVEFLVSFYNNEISEKSEIFDDQFSVERPDGSNFTLKIRSTKLEDSAMYFCASGWTQYFGPGTRLLVL.

This sequence joins TRBV19 and TRBJ1-5; the D is unclear. This CDR3 spans 12 amino acids. V lost 4 bases and J lost 7, with 8 bases in between. CDR1 is LNHDA, CDR2 SQIVND, per germline (reference sequence). CDR3 nucleotides: TGTGCCAGTAGTACCCCGACCCAGCCCCAGCATTTT. Translating it yields CASSTPTQPQHF.

The chain joins TRBV11-3 to TRBJ2-7; D is ambiguous. This CDR3 is built from 16 residues. The V gene's germline CDR1 is SGHNT and CDR2 YENEEA. Trimming removed 3 bases at V and 0 bases at J, with 15 bases between. CDR3 region: CASSLEVGGTSYEQYF. DNA for the CDR3: TGTGCCAGCAGCTTGGAAGTCGGTGGAACCTCCTACGAGCAGTACTTC.

This clone came up once. The chain combines TRBV4-3 with TRBJ1-1, with TRBD1 identical over 8 bases. This CDR3 contains 17 residues. V was pared by 0 bases and J by 1 base, with 7 bases of the junction left unmatched. The V gene's germline CDR1 is LGHNA and CDR2 YSLEER. CDR3 nucleotide sequence: TGCGCCAGCAGCCAAGAAGCTATGGGGACAGGGAACACTGAAGCTTTCTTT. Its translation: CASSQEAMGTGNTEAFF.

The chain links TRBV4-1 to TRBJ2-4; TRBD1 agrees at 11 bases. Looked up from germline, CDR1 is MGHRA and CDR2 is YSYEKL. The CDR3 is 15 residues long. Trimming removed 2 bases from V and 8 bases from J; junction bases left unmatched: 5. The CDR3 DNA reads TGCGCCAGCAGCCAACCCGGACAGGGGGCAGACATTCAGTACTTC. It yields the protein CASSQPGQGADIQYF.

This chain connects TRBV13 to TRBJ2-7; 7 bases line up with TRBD1. J lost 2 bases, V lost 5 bases, and 15 bases had no gene match. CDR3 size: 17 residues. Germline V gives CDR1 PRHDT, CDR2 FYEKMQ (reference sequence). The CDR3 here is CASSPRDSELNTYEQYF. CDR3 nucleotides: TGTGCCAGCAGCCCCAGGGACAGCGAGCTAAATACCTACGAGCAGTACTTC.

The rearrangement joins TRBV4-1 to TRBJ2-7; TRBD2 matches at 9 bases. Trimming cost V 3 bases and J 1 base; bases outside gene matches: 4. Looked up from germline, CDR1 is MGHRA and CDR2 is YSYEKL. There are 15 residues in the CDR3. The CDR3 protein is CASSQASGTSYEQYF. The DNA of the CDR3 is TGCGCCAGCAGCCAGGCTAGCGGGACGTCCTACGAGCAGTACTTC.

This sequence joins TRBV6-5 and TRBJ1-6; D possibly corresponds to TRBD1 (5 bases). In germline, CDR1 is MNHEY, CDR2 SVGAGI. CDR3 length: 15 residues. Trimming cost V 3 bases and J 8 bases, with 14 bases left between them. CDR3 residues: CASSYGAGNDSPLHF. As DNA, the CDR3 is TGTGCCAGCAGTTATGGGGCAGGGAACGATTCACCCCTCCACTTT.